What follows are 25 T cell receptor beta chains derived from one specimen sequenced in a study of monozygotic twins with inflammatory bowel disease. Using the 5' RACE reads, TCRdb records one entry per CDR3 protein without DNA. The sample totals roughly 320,000 distinct CDR3 sequences. Specimen: blood. The receptors were gathered from a human donor with ulcerative colitis or Crohn's disease, or a healthy co-twin of an affected twin (not recorded which).

The chain recombines TRBV5-5 with TRBJ2-2; with no DNA, the TCRdb D assignment of TRBD1 cannot be verified. The CDR3 is 16 residues long. CDR1 is SGHKS and CDR2 is YYEKEE in the germline V gene (reference sequence). CDR3 loop: CASSLATQGRTGELFF.

The chain has TRBV5-4 and TRBJ2-3. This CDR3 is built from 15 residues. Germline CDR1 reads SGHNT; CDR2 reads YYREEE (reference sequence). This chain's CDR3 is CASSLLGRHTDTQYF.

The chain has TRBV7-8 and TRBJ1-4. CDR1 and CDR2 (germline): SGHVS, FQNEAQ. The CDR3 length is 15 residues. The CDR3 here is CASSPGTLADEKLFF.

The chain uses TRBV20-1 and TRBJ2-1; the D call from TCRdb, TRBD1, cannot be confirmed without DNA. Germline CDR1 reads DFQATT; CDR2 reads SNEGSKA (reference sequence). This CDR3 region has 13 residues. The chain's CDR3 is CRPEGGLYNEQFF.

The chain combines TRBV4-3 with TRBJ1-4; TCRdb's D call of TRBD1 is untestable without DNA. CDR3 length equals 13 residues. The V gene's germline CDR1 is LGHNA and CDR2 YSLEER. The CDR3 sequence: CASSRNAGSKLFF.

The gene calls are TRBV12-3 or TRBV12-4 and TRBJ2-7; TCRdb calls TRBD1, which cannot be checked without DNA. There are 11 residues in the CDR3. This chain's CDR3 is CASGWADEQYF.

V gene TRBV7-3 combines with J gene TRBJ1-6. The CDR3 is 15 amino acids. CDR1 SGHTA and CDR2 FQGTGA come from the germline V gene. CDR3 region: CASSLVGGDNSPLHF.

V is TRBV20-1 and J is TRBJ2-4; checking the TCRdb D call of TRBD2 is not possible without DNA. The CDR3 has 13 amino acids. Germline V lookup: CDR1 DFQATT, CDR2 SNEGSKA (reference sequence). CDR3: CSARLTTGGPGFF.

The chain employs TRBV5-1 and TRBJ2-3; as DNA is missing, the TRBD2 call by TCRdb cannot be tested. Germline CDR1 reads SGHRS; CDR2 reads YFSETQ. This CDR3 contains 17 residues. CDR3 protein: CASSSKWTSGSSDTQYF.

The gene calls are TRBV3-1 and TRBJ2-6. Germline V gene sequence: CDR1 LGHDT, CDR2 YNNKEL (reference sequence). There are 13 residues in the CDR3. The chain's CDR3 is CASSQKGANVLTF. Using reference TRBV3-1 and TRBJ2-6 for the parts outside the CDR3, the full variable domain is DTAVSQTPKYLVTQMGNDKSIKCEQNLGHDTMYWYKQDSKKFLKIMFSYNNKELIINETVPNRFSPKSPDKAHLNLHINSLELGDSAVYFCASSQKGANVLTFGAGSRLTVL.

The rearrangement joins TRBV5-4 to TRBJ2-3; TCRdb returns TRBD1, unconfirmable since there is no DNA. CDR3 size: 17 residues. Germline assignment: CDR1 SGHNT and CDR2 YYREEE (reference sequence). This CDR3 is CASTKKPGTGVADTQYF. The full variable domain, rest sourced from reference TRBV5-4 and TRBJ2-3, is ETGVTQSPTHLIKTRGQQVTLRCSSQSGHNTVSWYQQALGQGPQFIFQYYREEENGRGNFPPRFSGLQFPNYSSELNVNALELDDSALYLCASTKKPGTGVADTQYFGPGTRLTVL.

The rearrangement joins TRBV6-4 to TRBJ2-1; lacking DNA, the TRBD1 call made by TCRdb goes unchecked. CDR1 and CDR2 from the germline V gene are MRHNA and SNTAGT. The CDR3 has 14 amino acids. CDR3 loop: CASSEQGVVDEQFF.

This chain joins TRBV15 and TRBJ2-4. In germline, CDR1 is LNHNV, CDR2 YYDKDF (reference sequence). The CDR3 is made up of 15 amino acids. The CDR3 region is CATSRAWGAKNIQYF.

CDR3 amino acids: CASSQVWGDNQPQHF. This rearrangement joins TRBV4-2 to TRBJ1-5. The length of the CDR3 is 15 residues. Germline V gives CDR1 LGHNA, CDR2 YNFKEQ.

The chain links TRBV7-2 to TRBJ2-2; TCRdb designates TRBD1, a call that cannot be tested without DNA. Per the germline V gene, CDR1 is SGHTA and CDR2 is FQGNSA. There are 14 residues in the CDR3. This CDR3 is CASSLVGGAQRSFF. The full variable domain, rest sourced from reference TRBV7-2 and TRBJ2-2, is GAGVSQSPSNKVTEKGKDVELRCDPISGHTALYWYRQSLGQGLEFLIYFQGNSAPDKSGLPSDRFSAERTGGSVSTLTIQRTQQEDSAVYLCASSLVGGAQRSFFGEGSRLTVL.

This sequence joins TRBV6-2 or TRBV6-3 and TRBJ1-2; TCRdb picks TRBD1, but there is no DNA to check that call. CDR3 length: 13 residues. Germline V CDR1 and CDR2: MNHEY, SVGEGT. CDR3 region: CAGSGGANYGYTF.

The V call is TRBV29-1, the J call TRBJ2-1; TCRdb selects TRBD2, and the lack of DNA leaves this call unchecked. Germline CDR1 and CDR2: SQVTM and ANQGSEA. This CDR3 contains 14 residues. This CDR3 is CSVAGRQTYNEQFF.

The CDR3 spells CASSLDSGWSDTQYF. The V call is TRBV28, the J call TRBJ2-3. The CDR3 is made up of 15 amino acids. Germline values: CDR1 MDHEN, CDR2 SYDVKM.

This sequence joins TRBV6-5 and TRBJ2-3; TCRdb designates TRBD2, a call that cannot be tested without DNA. Germline assignment: CDR1 MNHEY and CDR2 SVGAGI. The CDR3 sequence is 16 residues long. The CDR3 sequence is CASSYQVTPSTDTQYF.

This chain joins TRBV24-1 and TRBJ2-1; no DNA is available, so the TRBD1 call from TCRdb remains unchecked. CDR3 size: 13 residues. Germline CDR1 and CDR2: KGHDR and SFDVKD. This CDR3 reads CATKTGTHDRWFF.

The chain combines TRBV7-9 with TRBJ2-1; the D call of TRBD2 rests on TCRdb alone, since no DNA is present to check it. Per germline, CDR1 SEHNR and CDR2 FQNEAQ (reference sequence). The CDR3 length is 14 residues. This CDR3 is CASRTSGSANEQFF.

The V and J genes are TRBV7-8 and TRBJ1-2; TCRdb calls TRBD1, which cannot be checked without DNA. Looked up from germline, CDR1 is SGHVS and CDR2 is FQNEAQ. The CDR3 consists of 16 residues. The chain's CDR3 is CASSLGPDRGTLGYTF.

This chain links TRBV11-2 with TRBJ2-1; TCRdb proposes TRBD1, but this gene call is untestable without DNA. CDR1 is SGHAT and CDR2 is FQNNGV in the germline V gene. The CDR3 spans 15 residues. CDR3 sequence reads: CASSLTVASYNEQFF. Full variable domain (remainder filled in from reference TRBV11-2 and TRBJ2-1): EAGVAQSPRYKIIEKRQSVAFWCNPISGHATLYWYQQILGQGPKLLIQFQNNGVVDDSQLPKDRFSAERLKGVDSTLKIQPAKLEDSAVYLCASSLTVASYNEQFFGPGTRLTVL.

V usage is TRBV12-3 or TRBV12-4 and J usage is TRBJ1-2; the TRBD1 assignment by TCRdb is unverifiable without DNA. This CDR3 is built from 14 residues. The CDR3 is CASSSRTGTYGYTF.

Here the CDR3 reads CSARVRTGGNYSPLHF. This chain connects TRBV20-1 to TRBJ1-6. The CDR3 contains 16 residues. Per germline, CDR1 DFQATT and CDR2 SNEGSKA (reference sequence).